Listed here is a single T cell receptor (beta chain). The data belong to a study of blood T cell repertoires in COVID-19. Background on the study: The United States, Italy and Spain supplied acute and convalescent COVID-19 samples. PBMCs, B-cell-depleted T cells, or T cells provided the cDNA or gDNA that made up the material.

In the study's own analysis: Reference gene primer amplification gave estimated nucleated cell counts. The data were produced by immunoSEQ multiplex PCR, yet TCRdb's version contains in-frame clones alone and is incomplete. V, J and clone size are those of that table, while D and trimming were read from the DNA. The data show about 180,000 clones, about 85% seen once. The CDR3 totals 16 residues. The ends were cut back, 3 bases at V and 1 base at J, with 16 bases in the middle. Germline-derived CDR1 and CDR2 are SGHRS and YFSETQ. V is TRBV5-1 and J is TRBJ1-1, with no clear D. The sequencing input was peripheral blood. This clonotype was sampled from a young woman with active or convalescent COVID-19. The CDR3 bases are TGCGCCAGCAGCTCGGAGGTCTTAGGGCGGAACACTGAAGCTTTCTTT. Its translation: CASSSEVLGRNTEAFF.